Below, 3 T cell receptor beta chains from the same sample are listed, as sequenced in a study of T cells after yellow fever vaccination. TCRdb fed the 5' RACE reads into MiXCR, producing one record per CDR3 protein. The table shows a few hundred thousand distinct CDR3 sequences, with around 6.8% occurring only once. The sequencing here drew on PBMCs, taken about 41 days after the first yellow fever vaccination. The source of these receptors is a man aged 18 to 30 who received the YFV17D yellow fever vaccine.

In its sample, this clonotype was seen a few times. The rearrangement links TRBV7-9 to TRBJ1-4; 7 nucleotides align to TRBD1. The CDR3 extends over 14 amino acids. Germline assignment: CDR1 SEHNR and CDR2 FQNEAQ (reference sequence). Unmatched junction bases numbered 7, after V lost 5 bases and J lost 7 bases. DNA for the CDR3: TGTGCCAGCAGCCCTGTACAGGGGAGTGAAAAACTGTTTTTT. Translated: CASSPVQGSEKLFF.

V and J are TRBV7-2 and TRBJ1-3; TRBD1 is a possible D gene (5 bases). Germline V lookup: CDR1 SGHTA, CDR2 FQGNSA. The V and J ends lost 2 bases and 0 bases respectively, with 17 bases between them. The CDR3 extends over 18 amino acids. In nucleotides, the CDR3 is TGTGCCAGCAGCTTATCGCAAGGCGGGACCACCTCTGGAAACACCATATATTTT. It encodes CASSLSQGGTTSGNTIYF.

This clonotype showed up just a few times. This chain links TRBV7-8 with TRBJ1-5; the D is unclear. The CDR3 is 15 residues long. Trimming removed 0 bases at V and 5 bases at J, with 11 bases between. Germline CDR1 is SGHVS and CDR2 is FQNEAQ. CDR3 nucleotide sequence: TGTGCCAGCAGCTTAGCGGCCAATTACTATCAGCCCCAGCATTTT. Translated, it gives CASSLAANYYQPQHF. Looking up the rest from reference TRBV7-8 and TRBJ1-5 gives the full variable domain: GAGVSQSPRYKVAKRGQDVALRCDPISGHVSLFWYQQALGQGPEFLTYFQNEAQLDKSGLPSDRFFAERPEGSVSTLKIQRTQQEDSAVYLCASSLAANYYQPQHFGDGTRLSIL.